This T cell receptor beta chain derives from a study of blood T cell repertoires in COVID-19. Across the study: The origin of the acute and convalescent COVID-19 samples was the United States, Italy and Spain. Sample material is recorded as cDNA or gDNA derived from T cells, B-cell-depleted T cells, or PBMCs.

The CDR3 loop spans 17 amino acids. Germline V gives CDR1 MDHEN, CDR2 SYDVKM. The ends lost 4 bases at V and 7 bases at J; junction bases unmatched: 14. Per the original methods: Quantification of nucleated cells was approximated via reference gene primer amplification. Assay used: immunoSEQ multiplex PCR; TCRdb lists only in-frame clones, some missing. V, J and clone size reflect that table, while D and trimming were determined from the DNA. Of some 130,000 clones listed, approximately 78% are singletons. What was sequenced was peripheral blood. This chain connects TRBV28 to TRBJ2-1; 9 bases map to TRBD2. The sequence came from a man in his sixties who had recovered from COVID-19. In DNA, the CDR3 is TGTGCCAGCAGTTCCCAAGGGACGGCGGGGGGGCTAAATGAGCAGTTCTTC. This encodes CASSSQGTAGGLNEQFF.